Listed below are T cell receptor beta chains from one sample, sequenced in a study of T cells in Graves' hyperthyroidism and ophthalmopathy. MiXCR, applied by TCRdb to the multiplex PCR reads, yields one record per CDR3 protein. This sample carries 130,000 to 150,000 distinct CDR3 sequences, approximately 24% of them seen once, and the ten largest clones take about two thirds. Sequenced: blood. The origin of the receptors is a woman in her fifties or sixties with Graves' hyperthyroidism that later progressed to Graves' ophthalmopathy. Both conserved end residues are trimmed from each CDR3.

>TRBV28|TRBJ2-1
ASRLAGNEQF
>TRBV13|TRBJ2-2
ASSLLGGTGELF
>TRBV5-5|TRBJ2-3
ASSLVSSQDTQY
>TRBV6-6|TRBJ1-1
ASSYSQAGETEAF
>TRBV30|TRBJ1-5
AWAPRHATPNQPQH
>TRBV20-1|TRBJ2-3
SALSWGTSTDTQY
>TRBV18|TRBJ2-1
ASSPPDSGPYNEQF
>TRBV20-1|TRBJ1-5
STQPLGASNQPQH
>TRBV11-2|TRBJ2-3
ASSPPSGREGKDTQY
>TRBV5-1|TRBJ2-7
ASSFGTGVHEQY
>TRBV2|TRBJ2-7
ASNSRTGTYEQY
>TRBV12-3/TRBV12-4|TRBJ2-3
ASTAGGLKTDTQY
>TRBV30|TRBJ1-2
AWSGQANYGYT
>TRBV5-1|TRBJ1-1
ASSFAGTNTEAF
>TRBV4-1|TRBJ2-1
ASSRGTSGSNNEQF
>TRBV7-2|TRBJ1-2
ASSLGQGIGGYT
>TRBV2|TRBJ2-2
ASKALAGGFLRTGELF
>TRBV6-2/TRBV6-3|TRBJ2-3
ASSYFQDTQY